The 24 T cell receptor beta chains reported below all come from one sample, sequenced in a study of T cells in Graves' hyperthyroidism and ophthalmopathy. From RNA transcripts, TCR beta CDR3 regions were amplified. Using the HTBI primer set, a first-round RT-PCR was run on the TCR CDR3. TCRdb redid the calling of the multiplex PCR reads with MiXCR, one entry per CDR3 protein. The table records around 350,000 distinct CDR3 sequences, about 18% of them present only once. The material sequenced was blood. The receptor set was obtained from a woman under 30 with Graves' hyperthyroidism.

CDR3 nucleotides: TGTGCCAGCAGTCCATCGCTAGCGTTTGTATCCTACGAGCAGTACTTC. Residues: CASSPSLAFVSYEQYF. The chain is built from TRBV12-3 or TRBV12-4 and TRBJ2-7; TRBD2 might be the D (6 bases). Trimming shortened V by 5 bases and J by 1 base, and 18 bases separated the two germline ends. The CDR3 extends over 16 amino acids.

Comment on this clonotype: This may be a read error, as it is one base from a much larger clone. The rearrangement links TRBV20-1 to TRBJ1-2, with 9 bases matching TRBD1. CDR1 DFQATT and CDR2 SNEGSKA come from the germline V gene (reference sequence). CDR3 length equals 15 residues. CDR3 loop: CSANTPPGQGERCAF. CDR3 nucleotides: TGCAGTGCTAATACCCCCCCGGGACAGGGAGAACGCTGCGCCTTC.

This sequence joins TRBV2 and TRBJ2-5; TRBD1 agrees at 8 bases. Germline V gene lookup returns CDR1 SNHLY and CDR2 FYNNEI. Trimming at V came to 9 bases and at J to 4 bases, leaving 7 bases not matched to a gene. The CDR3 has 13 amino acids. The CDR3 coding sequence is TGTGCCAGGGGGGGTACAGGGGGAGAGACCCAGTACTTC. Its translation: CARGGTGGETQYF.

This clonotype was recorded many times. The gene calls are TRBV6-1 and TRBJ2-2; D is perhaps TRBD1 (6 bases). V lost 7 bases, J lost 4 bases, and 13 bases lay in between. This CDR3 is 14 amino acids long. From germline, CDR1 is MNHNS and CDR2 SASEGT. The CDR3 reads CASKRDRTTGELFF. The CDR3 nucleotides are TGTGCCAGCAAGAGAGACAGGACCACCGGGGAGCTGTTTTTT.

V gene TRBV2 combines with J gene TRBJ2-5; TRBD1 or TRBD2 may be the D gene (5 bases each). CDR3 length: 13 residues. Germline loops: CDR1 SNHLY, CDR2 FYNNEI. The V end lost 6 bases, the J end lost 1 base, and 9 bases lay between the germline ends. The CDR3 DNA follows: TGTGCCAGCAGCGGGGACCTCCAAGAGACCCAGTACTTC. Translating it yields CASSGDLQETQYF.

There are many counts of this clonotype. J is TRBJ1-6 and V is TRBV30, with 11 bases lining up with TRBD1. Germline V CDR1 and CDR2: GTSNPN, SVGIG (reference sequence). Losses at the gene ends were 0 bases for V and 2 bases for J; bases not matched to a gene: 3. The CDR3 contains 17 residues. DNA of the CDR3: TGTGCCTGGAGTGTACGGACAGGGGGCACCTATAATTCACCCCTCCACTTT. Translated: CAWSVRTGGTYNSPLHF.

This clonotype has a count of ten or more. The DNA of the CDR3 is TGTGCCAGCAGTTTTTCAGGGTTCTACGAGCAGTACTTC. Its protein is CASSFSGFYEQYF. This chain links TRBV12-3 or TRBV12-4 with TRBJ2-7; tentative D call: TRBD1 (5 bases). This CDR3 comprises 13 residues. V shed 3 bases and J shed 3 bases, with 9 bases lying between them.

This clonotype was observed at least ten times. V gene TRBV5-5 combines with J gene TRBJ2-5, with 11 nucleotides matching TRBD2. The junction had 6 bases not matched to a gene; V was cut back by 6 bases and J by 2 bases. This CDR3 is built from 15 residues. Germline lookup yields CDR1 SGHKS and CDR2 YYEKEE (reference sequence). The CDR3 bases are TGTGCCAGCACTCCACTAGCGGGGGATCAAGAGACCCAGTACTTC. Its translation is CASTPLAGDQETQYF.

This clonotype was counted at least ten times. This chain links TRBV28 with TRBJ2-7; no clear D gene. The ends were cut back, 2 bases at V and 6 bases at J, with 8 bases in the middle. Germline values: CDR1 MDHEN, CDR2 SYDVKM. This CDR3 comprises 12 residues. The CDR3 sequence is CASSLVLSEQYF. As DNA, the CDR3 is TGTGCCAGCAGTTTAGTCCTAAGCGAGCAGTACTTC.

The sample holds a few counts of this clonotype. The rearrangement uses TRBV5-1 and TRBJ2-2; D is unresolved. CDR3 length: 13 amino acids. The germline V gene has CDR1 SGHRS and CDR2 YFSETQ. V shed 0 bases and J shed 6 bases, with 6 bases lying between them. CDR3 residues: CASSLVASGELFF. The CDR3 DNA reads as TGCGCCAGCAGCTTGGTAGCTTCCGGGGAGCTGTTTTTT. Looking up the rest from reference TRBV5-1 and TRBJ2-2 gives the full variable domain: KAGVTQTPRYLIKTRGQQVTLSCSPISGHRSVSWYQQTPGQGLQFLFEYFSETQRNKGNFPGRFSGRQFSNSRSEMNVSTLELGDSALYLCASSLVASGELFFGEGSRLTVL.

This clonotype was picked up many times. J is TRBJ1-1 and V is TRBV29-1; possible D gene TRBD1, 6 bases. The CDR3 runs 12 residues. Trimming pared 6 bases from V and 7 bases from J, leaving 15 bases between. Germline-derived CDR1 and CDR2 are SQVTM and ANQGSEA. The CDR3 DNA follows: TGCAGCGTCAAAGGGACACGAAGTGAAGCTTTCTTT. This translates into CSVKGTRSEAFF.

The CDR3 nucleotides read TGTGCCAGTAGTATAGCGCTAGCGAGTACCTACGAGCAGTACTTC. Amino acid sequence: CASSIALASTYEQYF. V usage is TRBV19 and J usage is TRBJ2-7; D perhaps matches TRBD2 (6 bases). V lost 1 base and J lost 2, with 12 bases in between. CDR1 is LNHDA and CDR2 is SQIVND in the germline V gene (reference sequence). The CDR3 has 15 residues.

This clonotype was counted many times. J is TRBJ1-1 and V is TRBV6-1; D not certain. Germline V gene data show CDR1 as MNHNS and CDR2 as SASEGT. This CDR3 has 16 amino acids. Trimming pared 2 bases from V and 1 base from J, leaving 14 bases between. This CDR3 reads CASSESDFGRNTEAFF. The CDR3 nucleotides are TGTGCCAGCAGTGAAAGTGATTTCGGCAGGAACACTGAAGCTTTCTTT.

This clonotype came up many times. V gene TRBV12-3 or TRBV12-4 combines with J gene TRBJ1-1, with unresolved D. The V end lost 1 base, the J end lost 0 bases, and 9 bases lay between the germline ends. CDR3 length: 15 amino acids. In DNA, the CDR3 is TGTGCCAGCAGTTTAGATCCGGGATTGAACACTGAAGCTTTCTTT. Encoded protein: CASSLDPGLNTEAFF.

The table lists this clonotype with many counts. The chain links TRBV12-5 to TRBJ1-3, with D possibly TRBD1 on 5 matching bases. Trimming took off 3 bases at V and 2 bases at J, with 8 bases between the two ends. From germline, CDR1 is LGHNT and CDR2 FRNRAP. CDR3 size: 14 residues. Here the CDR3 reads CASGFEGPGNTIYF. As DNA, the CDR3 is TGTGCTAGTGGTTTCGAGGGGCCTGGAAACACCATATATTTT.

This clonotype was recorded at least ten times. V gene TRBV3-1 combines with J gene TRBJ1-1; perhaps TRBD1 as D (6 bases). Trimming took 2 bases from V and 3 from J, leaving 10 bases between them. The CDR3 totals 14 residues. Germline V CDR1 and CDR2: LGHDT, YNNKEL (reference sequence). The CDR3 sequence is CASSQTSGDTEAFF. CDR3 sequence (DNA): TGTGCCAGCAGCCAAACATCAGGGGACACTGAAGCTTTCTTT.

The CDR3 loop is CASAKRDYGYTF. The CDR3 bases are TGTGCCAGCGCCAAACGGGACTATGGCTACACCTTC. This chain uses TRBV18 with TRBJ1-2; D call uncertain. Germline V lookup: CDR1 KGHSH, CDR2 LQKENI. Trimming stripped 8 bases from V and 3 bases from J, with 10 bases between. The CDR3 length is 12 residues.

The chain has TRBV6-1 and TRBJ1-6, with D maybe TRBD1 (6 bases). The CDR3 contains 12 residues. The V gene lost 8 bases and the J gene lost 9 bases, with 11 bases spanning the gap. Germline V lookup: CDR1 MNHNS, CDR2 SASEGT. CDR3 sequence: CASGRGFSPLHF. DNA of the CDR3: TGTGCCAGCGGAAGGGGGTTTTCACCCCTCCACTTT.

The chain combines TRBV30 with TRBJ1-1; D not certain. This CDR3 has 12 residues. Deletions cut 4 bases from V and 11 bases from J, with 17 bases between. Germline CDR1 and CDR2: GTSNPN and SVGIG (reference sequence). The CDR3 region has the DNA TGTGCCTGGACGGGGAGCCCACTGAACGCTTTCTTT. It translates to CAWTGSPLNAFF.

Many counts were recorded for this clonotype. The chain combines TRBV2 with TRBJ2-2, with 10 bases fitting TRBD1. Germline V gene lookup returns CDR1 SNHLY and CDR2 FYNNEI. With 7 bases clipped from V and 4 bases from J, the junction kept 6 bases outside the gene matches. The CDR3 runs to 15 residues. Here the CDR3 reads CASTGTGAPTGELFF. The CDR3 nucleotides are TGTGCCAGCACCGGGACAGGGGCACCCACCGGGGAGCTGTTTTTT.

Ten or more counts support this clonotype. This sequence joins TRBV2 and TRBJ2-5; D might be TRBD1 (5 bases). V was cut by 4 bases and J by 2 bases, with 8 bases left in between. Germline CDR1 SNHLY, CDR2 FYNNEI. There are 13 residues in the CDR3. The chain's CDR3 is CASSGDRQETQYF. In DNA, the CDR3 is TGTGCCAGCAGTGGAGACAGACAAGAGACCCAGTACTTC. Combining the CDR3 with reference TRBV2 and TRBJ2-5 gives the whole variable domain EPEVTQTPSHQVTQMGQEVILRCVPISNHLYFYWYRQILGQKVEFLVSFYNNEISEKSEIFDDQFSVERPDGSNFTLKIRSTKLEDSAMYFCASSGDRQETQYFGPGTRLLVL.

This clonotype was found many times. V usage is TRBV11-3 and J usage is TRBJ1-1, with 8 bases lining up with TRBD1. This CDR3 comprises 16 residues. From germline, CDR1 is SGHNT and CDR2 YENEEA. V shed 0 bases and J 3 bases; nucleotides not matched to a gene: 6. The CDR3 DNA follows: TGTGCCAGCAGCTTAGATACGCGACAGGGGCACACTGAAGCTTTCTTT. It yields the protein CASSLDTRQGHTEAFF.

This clonotype was seen many times. The gene calls are TRBV19 and TRBJ2-7, with TRBD1 identical over 7 bases. V was pared by 11 bases and J by 0 bases, with 16 bases of the junction left unmatched. CDR3 length: 16 residues. Germline assignment: CDR1 LNHDA and CDR2 SQIVND (reference sequence). CDR3 nucleotides: TGTGCCGGTACCAGTCCCGGGACAGTGAGCTCCTACGAGCAGTACTTC. This sequence encodes CAGTSPGTVSSYEQYF.

This clonotype was recorded many times. V and J are TRBV13 and TRBJ1-2; 10 positions match TRBD1. The V gene's germline CDR1 is PRHDT and CDR2 FYEKMQ (reference sequence). V lost 7 bases and J lost 8; bases outside the gene matches: 7. The CDR3 has 13 amino acids. As DNA, the CDR3 is TGTGCCAGCATAAGACAGGGGGCACGAGGCTACACCTTC. Its translation: CASIRQGARGYTF.